The 7 T cell receptor beta chains below come from one sample, sequenced in a study of beta chain features in type 1 diabetes. Study conclusions and caveats: In every one of the four CD4+ subsets, TCRB CDR3s were moderately but significantly shorter in Type 1 diabetes patients.

The isolated RNA, all of it, was reverse transcribed, so expressed TCRB transcripts were what got sequenced. Clones were sequenced by immunoSEQ multiplex PCR, and TCRdb holds only the in-frame ones, with some missing. The table shows 35,000 to 45,000 clones, with around 63% occurring only once. No antigens are known for them. The sample was Tregs from blood. These receptors originate from a man aged 25 to 40 with type 1 diabetes. Some clones in this sample may be carry-over from other donors' samples.

The V gene is TRBV19, the J gene TRBJ2-3; 8 bases map to TRBD2. With V trimmed by 5 bases and J by 1 base, 17 bases remained unmatched. Germline CDR1 and CDR2: LNHDA and SQIVND (reference sequence). This CDR3 contains 19 residues. DNA of the CDR3: TGTGCCAGTAGTCTCCGGACCCGGTCGCGCGGGGGGCGCACAGATACGCAGTATTTT. It is translated as CASSLRTRSRGGRTDTQYF.

The chain recombines TRBV9 with TRBJ2-1; D is perhaps TRBD2 (7 bases). There are 18 residues in the CDR3. The germline gives CDR1 SGDLS, CDR2 YYNGEE. V was clipped by 1 base and J by 3 bases, with 20 bases between them. The CDR3 protein is CASSVRGLRGGYYNEQFF. The CDR3 DNA follows: TGTGCCAGCAGCGTACGGGGTCTAAGGGGGGGGTACTACAATGAGCAGTTCTTC.

The chain couples TRBV7-2 to TRBJ2-3; 8 nucleotides agree with TRBD2. This CDR3 spans 12 amino acids. V lost 1 base to trimming and J lost 12 bases; unmatched junction nucleotides: 3. CDR1 and CDR2 from the germline V gene are SGHTA and FQGNSA. CDR3 amino acids: CASSLDAGGQYF. The CDR3, as DNA: TGTGCCAGCAGCTTAGATGCGGGGGGCCAGTATTTT.

The chain has TRBV7-2 and TRBJ2-3; 7 bases agree with TRBD2. The CDR3 spans 15 residues. Germline V gene sequence: CDR1 SGHTA, CDR2 FQGNSA. V lost 2 bases to trimming and J lost 4 bases; unmatched junction nucleotides: 6. In DNA, the CDR3 is TGTGCCAGCAGCTTATCGGTAGCGGGCTCAGATACGCAGTATTTT. Translation: CASSLSVAGSDTQYF.

This chain uses TRBV29-1 with TRBJ2-1; D call uncertain. Deletions cut 3 bases from V and 0 bases from J, with 9 bases between. CDR1 and CDR2 (germline): SQVTM, ANQGSEA. This CDR3 has 14 residues. The CDR3 DNA reads as TGCAGCGTTGAGCAGGCGAGCTCCTACAATGAGCAGTTCTTC. Protein sequence: CSVEQASSYNEQFF.

This rearrangement joins TRBV7-8 to TRBJ1-1; the match to TRBD1 covers 7 bases. The V gene end was trimmed by 3 bases and the J gene end by 8 bases; junction bases not matched to a gene: 12. Germline loops: CDR1 SGHVS, CDR2 FQNEAQ. The CDR3 sequence is 15 residues long. The CDR3 bases are TGTGCCAGCAGCTTCTACGGGACAGCCGTAACCGAAGCTTTCTTT. This translates into CASSFYGTAVTEAFF. The full variable domain, completed using reference TRBV7-8 and TRBJ1-1, is GAGVSQSPRYKVAKRGQDVALRCDPISGHVSLFWYQQALGQGPEFLTYFQNEAQLDKSGLPSDRFFAERPEGSVSTLKIQRTQQEDSAVYLCASSFYGTAVTEAFFGQGTRLTVV.

The chain uses TRBV19 and TRBJ1-2, with D possibly TRBD1 on 5 matching bases. The CDR3 runs 15 residues. Germline V gene sequence: CDR1 LNHDA, CDR2 SQIVND (reference sequence). V was pared by 8 bases and J by 3 bases, with 19 bases between. The CDR3 sequence is CASSKRGTPDYGYTF. Written as DNA, the CDR3 is TGTGCCAGTTCCAAACGGGGGACTCCTGACTATGGCTACACCTTC. The variable domain in full, completed from reference TRBV19 and TRBJ1-2, reads DGGITQSPKYLFRKEGQNVTLSCEQNLNHDAMYWYRQDPGQGLRLIYYSQIVNDFQKGDIAEGYSVSREKKESFPLTVTSAQKNPTAFYLCASSKRGTPDYGYTFGSGTRLTVV.